This passage covers 3 T cell receptor beta chains from one sample sequenced in a study of blood T cells in healthy people across ages. Primers used in a second PCR of about 6 to 11 cycles were a sample-barcoded 5' primer and a J-beta primer mix. MiXCR was run by TCRdb on the 5' RACE reads, yielding one entry per CDR3 protein. The sample holds more than 1.4 million distinct CDR3 sequences, 42% seen once. The sequencing input was blood. The receptor set was obtained from a woman under 30 in good health.

The chain carries TRBV5-1 and TRBJ2-7, with a possible D match to TRBD1 (7 bases). Trimming pared 2 bases from V and 3 bases from J, leaving 21 bases between. This CDR3 has 17 amino acids. Germline V CDR1 and CDR2: SGHRS, YFSETQ. CDR3 DNA: TGCGCCAGCAGCTTACAATCAGGGGGACTGCTGTTCTACGAGCAGTACTTC. Protein sequence: CASSLQSGGLLFYEQYF.

This chain links TRBV7-8 with TRBJ1-2, with 8 bases matching TRBD1. The V gene end was trimmed by 5 bases and the J gene end by 3 bases; junction bases not matched to a gene: 5. This CDR3 contains 14 residues. Germline-derived CDR1 and CDR2 are SGHVS and FQNEAQ. The CDR3 is CASSLGQGHYGYTF. The CDR3 DNA sequence: TGTGCCAGCAGCCTCGGACAGGGTCACTATGGCTACACCTTC.

The chain combines TRBV6-1 with TRBJ1-2, with 12 bases lining up with TRBD1. This CDR3 region has 19 residues. Trimming cost V 6 bases and J 3 bases; bases outside gene matches: 17. CDR1 is MNHNS and CDR2 is SASEGT in the germline V gene. This CDR3 is CASRGQPGTGGKFDYGYTF. CDR3 sequence (DNA): TGTGCCAGCAGAGGCCAACCCGGGACAGGGGGCAAATTTGACTATGGCTACACCTTC.